This TCR beta chain emerged from a study of CD8 T cells in ankylosing spondylitis (dated by TCRdb to about 2017). Concerning the study at large: To find TCR variants linked to disease, the study profiled T cell receptor beta repertoires in ankylosing spondylitis patients and healthy donors. The full study cohort comprised roughly 24 ankylosing spondylitis patients and around 100 healthy donors. Peripheral blood samples were taken, and synovial fluid was additionally collected from ankylosing spondylitis patients.

V loses 6 bases, J loses 0 bases, and the germline ends lie 18 bases apart. The CDR3 starts with the cysteine, ends with the phenylalanine, and has 18 residues. Here the CDR3 DNA is all that survives: 54 bases in frame from base 1. Results the study describes overall, beyond this receptor: The disease-linked clones showed a CD8+ phenotype and occurred at relatively low frequencies in peripheral blood. Some of the motif variants had been reported before in the synovial fluid and blood of reactive arthritis patients, a finding that suggests common disease-initiation mechanisms. Significant enrichment of the disease-linked clones was reported in matched synovial fluid samples from ankylosing spondylitis patients. Blood from ankylosing spondylitis patients appeared to be characterized by a TCR beta motif made up of fewer than ten highly homologous amino acid variants.

This clonotype was counted ten times or more. Its binding antigen is unknown. Per-base qualities were not stored, and no clone one base away is much larger. The reads were generated on an Illumina HiSeq 2500. Quantitative 5'-RACE with molecular barcodes was the method used to prepare the TCR beta libraries. In the source study's methods: To identify disease-linked TCR variants, a new computational method was used, one built on a probabilistic model of VDJ rearrangement. Using fastp trimming at Q25 and MiXCR clonotype assembly, TCRdb reanalyzed the public sequencing data and kept in-frame beta chains. Here each entry gathers all rows of one CDR3 protein and keeps the most common genes and DNA. The V and J calls shown here were made by TCRdb, not taken from the authors' results. The sample data list roughly 370,000 distinct CDR3 sequences, and more than 20% of these were observed just once. The top ten hold roughly a sixth of the sample.

Sequencing was performed on blood, either unsorted or a sorted T cell fraction (not recorded which). The TCR sequence derives from a male donor with ankylosing spondylitis. In this chain, TRBV12-3 or TRBV12-4 is recombined with TRBJ2-6; possibly the D gene is TRBD1, per 7 matching bases. The base sequence is TGTGCCAGCAGCTCCCTGGGGCGGGACAGCTCTGGGGCCAACGTCCTGACTTTC. It translates as CASSSLGRDSSGANVLTF.